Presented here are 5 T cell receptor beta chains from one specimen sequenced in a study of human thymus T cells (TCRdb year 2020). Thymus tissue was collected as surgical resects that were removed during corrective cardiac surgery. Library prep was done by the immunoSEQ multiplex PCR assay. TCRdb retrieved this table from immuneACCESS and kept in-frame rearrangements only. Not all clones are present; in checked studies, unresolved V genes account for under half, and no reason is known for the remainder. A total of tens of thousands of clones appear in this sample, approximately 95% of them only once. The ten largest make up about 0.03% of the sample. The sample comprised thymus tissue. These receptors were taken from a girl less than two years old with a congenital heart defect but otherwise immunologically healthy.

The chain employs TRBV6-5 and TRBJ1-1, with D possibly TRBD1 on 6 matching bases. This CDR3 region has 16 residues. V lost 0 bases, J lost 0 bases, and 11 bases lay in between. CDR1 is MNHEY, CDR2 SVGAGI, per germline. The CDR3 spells CASSYSRRGLNTEAFF. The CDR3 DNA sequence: TGTGCCAGCAGTTACTCGCGGCGGGGGCTGAACACTGAAGCTTTCTTT.

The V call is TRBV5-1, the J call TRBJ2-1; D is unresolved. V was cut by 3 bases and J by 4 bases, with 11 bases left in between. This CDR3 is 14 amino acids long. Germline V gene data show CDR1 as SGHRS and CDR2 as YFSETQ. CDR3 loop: CASSSPETYNEQFF. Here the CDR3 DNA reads TGCGCCAGCAGCTCCCCCGAGACTTACAATGAGCAGTTCTTC.

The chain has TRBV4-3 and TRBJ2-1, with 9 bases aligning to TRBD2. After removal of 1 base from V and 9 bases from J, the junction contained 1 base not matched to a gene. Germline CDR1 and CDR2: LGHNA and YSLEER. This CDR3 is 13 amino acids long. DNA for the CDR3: TGCGCCAGCAGCCAAGGGACTAGCGTTGAGCAGTTCTTC. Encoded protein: CASSQGTSVEQFF.

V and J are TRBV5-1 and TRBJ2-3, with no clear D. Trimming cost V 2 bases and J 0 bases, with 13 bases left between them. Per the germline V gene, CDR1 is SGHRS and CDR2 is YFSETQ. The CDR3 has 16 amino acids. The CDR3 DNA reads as TGCGCCAGCAGCTTTGCCCATCCCCCTAGCACAGATACGCAGTATTTT. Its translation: CASSFAHPPSTDTQYF.

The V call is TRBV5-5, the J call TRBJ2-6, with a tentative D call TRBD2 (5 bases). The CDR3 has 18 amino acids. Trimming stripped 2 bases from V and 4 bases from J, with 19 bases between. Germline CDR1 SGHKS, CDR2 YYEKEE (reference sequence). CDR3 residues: CASSFVIIRGTGANVLTF. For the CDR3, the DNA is TGTGCCAGCAGCTTCGTAATTATCCGGGGAACCGGGGCCAACGTCCTGACTTTC.